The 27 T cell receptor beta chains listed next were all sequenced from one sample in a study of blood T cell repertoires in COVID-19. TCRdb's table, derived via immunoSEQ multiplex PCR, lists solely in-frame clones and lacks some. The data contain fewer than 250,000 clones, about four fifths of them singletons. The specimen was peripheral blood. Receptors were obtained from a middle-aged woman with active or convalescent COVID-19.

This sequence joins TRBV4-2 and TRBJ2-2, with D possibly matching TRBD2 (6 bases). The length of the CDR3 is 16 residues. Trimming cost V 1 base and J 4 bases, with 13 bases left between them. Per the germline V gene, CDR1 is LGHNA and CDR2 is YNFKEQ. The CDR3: CASSQGGREFTGELFF. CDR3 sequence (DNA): TGTGCCAGCAGCCAAGGCGGACGGGAGTTCACCGGGGAGCTGTTTTTT.

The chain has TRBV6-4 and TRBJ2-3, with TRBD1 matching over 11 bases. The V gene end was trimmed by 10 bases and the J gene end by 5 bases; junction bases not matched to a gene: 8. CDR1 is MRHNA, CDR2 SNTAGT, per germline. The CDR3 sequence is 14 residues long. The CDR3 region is CAIWTGGIQDTQYF. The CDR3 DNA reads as TGTGCCATATGGACAGGGGGCATTCAAGATACGCAGTATTTT.

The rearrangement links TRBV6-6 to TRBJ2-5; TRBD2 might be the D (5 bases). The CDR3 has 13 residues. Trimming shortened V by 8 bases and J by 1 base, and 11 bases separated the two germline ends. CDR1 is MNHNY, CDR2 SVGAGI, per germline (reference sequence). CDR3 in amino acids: CASSRGSQETQYF. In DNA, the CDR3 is TGTGCCAGCTCCCGGGGTAGCCAAGAGACCCAGTACTTC.

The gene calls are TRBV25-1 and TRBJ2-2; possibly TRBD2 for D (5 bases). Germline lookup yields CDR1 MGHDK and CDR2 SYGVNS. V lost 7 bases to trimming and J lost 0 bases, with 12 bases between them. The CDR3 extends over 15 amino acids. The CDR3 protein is CASTRGITNTGELFF. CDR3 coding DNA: TGTGCCAGCACCCGGGGAATAACGAACACCGGGGAGCTGTTTTTT.

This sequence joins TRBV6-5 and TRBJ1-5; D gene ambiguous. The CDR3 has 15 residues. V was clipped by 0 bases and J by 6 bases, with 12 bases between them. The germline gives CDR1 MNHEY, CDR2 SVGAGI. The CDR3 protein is CASSYSPEASQPQHF. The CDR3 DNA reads TGTGCCAGCAGTTACTCCCCGGAGGCGTCTCAGCCCCAGCATTTT.

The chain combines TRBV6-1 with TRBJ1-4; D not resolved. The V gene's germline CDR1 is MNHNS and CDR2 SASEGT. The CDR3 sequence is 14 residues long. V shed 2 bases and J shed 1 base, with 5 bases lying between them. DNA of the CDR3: TGTGCCAGCAGTGAACCTGTAACTAATGAAAAACTGTTTTTT. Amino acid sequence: CASSEPVTNEKLFF.

This CDR3 reads CASSWGQHYGYTF. CDR3 nucleotides: TGTGCCAGCAGTTGGGGACAGCACTATGGCTACACCTTC. The chain carries TRBV6-5 and TRBJ1-2; 7 bases line up with TRBD1. Germline-derived CDR1 and CDR2 are MNHEY and SVGAGI. V shed 4 bases and J 3 bases; nucleotides not matched to a gene: 2. The CDR3 extends over 13 amino acids.

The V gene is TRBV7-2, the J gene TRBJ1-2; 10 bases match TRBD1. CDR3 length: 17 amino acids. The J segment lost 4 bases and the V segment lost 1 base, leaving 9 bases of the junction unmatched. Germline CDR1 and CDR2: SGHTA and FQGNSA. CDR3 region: CASSLEGQGMTFYGYTF. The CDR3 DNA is TGTGCCAGCAGCTTAGAGGGACAGGGGATGACCTTCTATGGCTACACCTTC.

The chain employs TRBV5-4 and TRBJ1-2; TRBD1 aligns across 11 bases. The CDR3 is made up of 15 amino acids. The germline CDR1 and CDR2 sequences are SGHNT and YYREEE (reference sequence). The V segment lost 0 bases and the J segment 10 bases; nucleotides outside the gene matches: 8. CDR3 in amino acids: CASSLGGPGQGDYTF. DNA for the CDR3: TGTGCCAGCAGCTTGGGGGGCCCGGGACAGGGGGACTACACCTTC.

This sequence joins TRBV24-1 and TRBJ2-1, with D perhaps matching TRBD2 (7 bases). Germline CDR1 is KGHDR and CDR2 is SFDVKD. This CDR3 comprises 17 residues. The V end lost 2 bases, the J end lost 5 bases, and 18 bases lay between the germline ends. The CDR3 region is CATSDWGGAYDHNEQFF. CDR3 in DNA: TGTGCCACCAGTGATTGGGGGGGGGCTTATGACCACAATGAGCAGTTCTTC.

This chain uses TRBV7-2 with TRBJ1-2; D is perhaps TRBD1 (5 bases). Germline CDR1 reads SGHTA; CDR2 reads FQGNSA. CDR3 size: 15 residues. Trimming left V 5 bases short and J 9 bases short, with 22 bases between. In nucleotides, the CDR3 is TGTGCCAGCAGCATACCTACAGGATCCAACCGACGCTACACCTTC. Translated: CASSIPTGSNRRYTF.

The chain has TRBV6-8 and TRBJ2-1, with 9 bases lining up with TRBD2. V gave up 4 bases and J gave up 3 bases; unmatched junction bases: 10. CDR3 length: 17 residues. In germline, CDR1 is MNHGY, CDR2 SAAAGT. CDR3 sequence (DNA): TGTGCCAGCAGTTGGAAACTAGCGGGCGAATTCTACAATGAGCAGTTCTTC. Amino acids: CASSWKLAGEFYNEQFF.

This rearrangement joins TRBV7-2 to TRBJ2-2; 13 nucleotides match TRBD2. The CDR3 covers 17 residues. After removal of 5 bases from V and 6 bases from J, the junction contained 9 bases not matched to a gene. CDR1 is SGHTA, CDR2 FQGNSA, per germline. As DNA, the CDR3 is TGTGCCAGCAGCACAAGGACTAGCGGGAGAAAATCCGGGGAGCTGTTTTTT. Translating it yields CASSTRTSGRKSGELFF.

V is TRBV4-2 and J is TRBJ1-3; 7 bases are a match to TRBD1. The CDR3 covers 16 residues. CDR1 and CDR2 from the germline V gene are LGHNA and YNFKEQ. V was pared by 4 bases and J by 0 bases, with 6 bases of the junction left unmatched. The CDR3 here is CASSPRGQNSGNTIYF. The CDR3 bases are TGTGCCAGCAGCCCAAGGGGACAGAACTCTGGAAACACCATATATTTT.

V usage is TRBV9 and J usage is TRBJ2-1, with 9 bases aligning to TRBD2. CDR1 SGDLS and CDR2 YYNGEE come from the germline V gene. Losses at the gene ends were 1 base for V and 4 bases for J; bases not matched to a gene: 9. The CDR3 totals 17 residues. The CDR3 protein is CASSVHPGLAGYNEQFF. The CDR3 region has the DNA TGTGCCAGCAGCGTACACCCGGGACTAGCCGGGTACAATGAGCAGTTCTTC. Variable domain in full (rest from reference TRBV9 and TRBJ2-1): DSGVTQTPKHLITATGQRVTLRCSPRSGDLSVYWYQQSLDQGLQFLIQYYNGEERAKGNILERFSAQQFPDLHSELNLSSLELGDSALYFCASSVHPGLAGYNEQFFGPGTRLTVL.

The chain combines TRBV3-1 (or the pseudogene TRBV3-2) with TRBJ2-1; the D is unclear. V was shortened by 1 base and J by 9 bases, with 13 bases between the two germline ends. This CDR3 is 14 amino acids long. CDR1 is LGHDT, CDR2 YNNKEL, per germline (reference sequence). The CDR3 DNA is TGTGCCAGCAGCCAAGGAGGCCAACTGGGTGAGCAGTTCTTC. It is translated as CASSQGGQLGEQFF.

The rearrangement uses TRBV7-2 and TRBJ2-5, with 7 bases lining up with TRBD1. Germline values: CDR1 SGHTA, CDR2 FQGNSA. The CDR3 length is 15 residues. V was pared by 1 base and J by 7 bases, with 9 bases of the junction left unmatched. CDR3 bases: TGTGCCAGCAGCTTAGGGGTTACTAGGACAGGGACCCAGTACTTC. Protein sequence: CASSLGVTRTGTQYF.

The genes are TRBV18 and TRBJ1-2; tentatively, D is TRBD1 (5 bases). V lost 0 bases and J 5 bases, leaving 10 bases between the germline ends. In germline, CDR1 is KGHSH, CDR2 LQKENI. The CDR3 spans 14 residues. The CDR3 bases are TGTGCCAGCTCACCACCGGGGCAGTCATATGGCTACACCTTC. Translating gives CASSPPGQSYGYTF.

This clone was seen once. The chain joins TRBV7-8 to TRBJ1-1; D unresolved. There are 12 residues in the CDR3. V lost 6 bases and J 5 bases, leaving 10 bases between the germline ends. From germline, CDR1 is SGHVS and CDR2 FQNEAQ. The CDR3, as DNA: TGTGCCAGCAGACCCGTCGCGACTGAAGCTTTCTTT. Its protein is CASRPVATEAFF.

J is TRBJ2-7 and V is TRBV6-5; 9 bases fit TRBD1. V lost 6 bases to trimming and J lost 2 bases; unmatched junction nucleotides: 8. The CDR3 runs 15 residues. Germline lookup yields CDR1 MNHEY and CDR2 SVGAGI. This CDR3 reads CASSKGQGDTYEQYF. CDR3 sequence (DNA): TGTGCCAGCAGCAAGGGACAGGGAGACACCTACGAGCAGTACTTC.

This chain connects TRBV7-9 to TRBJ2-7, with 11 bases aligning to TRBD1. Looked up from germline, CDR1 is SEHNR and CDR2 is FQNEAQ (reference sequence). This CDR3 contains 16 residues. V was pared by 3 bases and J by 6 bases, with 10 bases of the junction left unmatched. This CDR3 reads CASSFTGTGGSLEQYF. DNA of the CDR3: TGTGCCAGCAGCTTCACCGGGACAGGGGGTTCTCTCGAGCAGTACTTC.

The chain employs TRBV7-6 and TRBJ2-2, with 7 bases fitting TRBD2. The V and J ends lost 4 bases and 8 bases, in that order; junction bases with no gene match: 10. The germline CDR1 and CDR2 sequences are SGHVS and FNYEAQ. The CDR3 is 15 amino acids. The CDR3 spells CASSSPLAAGGELFF. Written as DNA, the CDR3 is TGTGCCAGCAGCTCCCCCCTGGCAGCGGGGGGGGAGCTGTTTTTT.

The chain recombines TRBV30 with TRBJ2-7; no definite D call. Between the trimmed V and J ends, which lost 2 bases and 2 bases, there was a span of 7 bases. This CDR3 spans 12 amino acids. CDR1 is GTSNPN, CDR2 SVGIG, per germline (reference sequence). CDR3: CAWSSHPYEQYF. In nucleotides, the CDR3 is TGTGCCTGGAGTTCCCATCCCTACGAGCAGTACTTC.

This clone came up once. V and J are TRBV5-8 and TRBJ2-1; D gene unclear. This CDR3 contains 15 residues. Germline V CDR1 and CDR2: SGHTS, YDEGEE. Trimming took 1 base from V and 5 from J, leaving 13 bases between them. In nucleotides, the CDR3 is TGTGCCAGCAGCTTGTGGCAGGAACCCCACAATGAGCAGTTCTTC. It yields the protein CASSLWQEPHNEQFF.

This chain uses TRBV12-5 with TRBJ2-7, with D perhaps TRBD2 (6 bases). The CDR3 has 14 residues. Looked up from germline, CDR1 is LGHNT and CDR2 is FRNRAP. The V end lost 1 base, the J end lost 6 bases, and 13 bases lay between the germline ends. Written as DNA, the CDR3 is TGTGCTAGTGGTTTGGGGGTAGAGCGGGCCGAGCAGTACTTC. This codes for CASGLGVERAEQYF.

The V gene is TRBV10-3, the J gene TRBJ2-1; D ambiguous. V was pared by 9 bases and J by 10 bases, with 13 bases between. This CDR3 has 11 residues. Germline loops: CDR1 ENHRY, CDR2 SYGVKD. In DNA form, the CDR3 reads TGTGCCATTCTAGACGGCCACGAGCAGTTCTTC. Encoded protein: CAILDGHEQFF.

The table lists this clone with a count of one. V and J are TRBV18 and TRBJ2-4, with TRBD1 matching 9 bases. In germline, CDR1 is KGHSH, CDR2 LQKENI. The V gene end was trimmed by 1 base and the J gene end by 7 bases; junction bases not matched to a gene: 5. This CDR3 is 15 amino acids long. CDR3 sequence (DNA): TGTGCCAGCTCACCACTAGGACAGGGGACGAACATTCAGTACTTC. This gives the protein CASSPLGQGTNIQYF.